The clone carrying this T cell receptor (beta chain) has at least ten counts. Antigen: not known. The CDR3 is made up of 14 amino acids. Germline CDR1 is SGHRS and CDR2 is YFSETQ. The ends were cut back, 1 base at V and 1 base at J, with 8 bases in the middle. This sample stems from a study of molecular identifiers for immune sequencing clone quantification. At the level of the study: Naive CD8 cell RNA, from 20,000 or 100,000 cells, was split five ways in replicates, with four sequenced.

Findings and caveats of the study: Under 1% of molecules in naive cells, but over 99% of effector molecules, belonged to clones above 20 RNA copies. Spiked Jurkat TCR RNA originating from one cell could reportedly be identified amid approximately 900,000 naive cells.

MiXCR, applied by TCRdb to the PCR reads, yields one record per CDR3 protein. Seen here are more than 550,000 distinct CDR3 sequences, 25% observed once, and the top ten hold 0.7% to 0.95%. Preparation of naive CD8 libraries involved roughly 20,000 to 1,100,000 sorted cells and 10%, 30% or 50% RNA. The sample taken for sequencing was naive CD8+ T cells from blood, with Jurkat cell RNA spiked in. Subset indicated: FACS-sorted CD8+CD4-CCR7+CD45RA+ naive T cells. This TCR came from a human donor in good health. Some libraries in this study had Jurkat cell RNA spiked in. The chain carries TRBV5-1 and TRBJ2-5; D ambiguous. The CDR3 protein is CASSLLDRQETQYF. Here the CDR3 DNA reads TGCGCCAGCAGCTTGCTTGACCGCCAAGAGACCCAGTACTTC. The entire variable domain, with the rest obtained from reference TRBV5-1 and TRBJ2-5, is as follows: KAGVTQTPRYLIKTRGQQVTLSCSPISGHRSVSWYQQTPGQGLQFLFEYFSETQRNKGNFPGRFSGRQFSNSRSEMNVSTLELGDSALYLCASSLLDRQETQYFGPGTRLLVL.